The TCR beta chain described here comes from a study of blood T cell repertoires in COVID-19. The overall study: PBMCs, B-cell-depleted T cells, or T cells provided the cDNA or gDNA that made up the material.

Methods used by the authors: By means of reference gene primer amplification, nucleated cell counts were estimated. Sequencing was performed with immunoSEQ multiplex PCR; in TCRdb, only in-frame clones are kept and a portion is missing. V and J calls and clone size are given by that table; D and trimming were obtained from the DNA. The data hold 160,000 or so clones, with 80% to 90% observed a single time. Germline V gives CDR1 SGDLS, CDR2 YYNGEE. V dropped 1 base and J dropped 0; count of bases not matched to a gene: 5. The CDR3 consists of 17 residues. The clonotype was recovered from a man in his fifties or sixties with acute or convalescent COVID-19. The sequencing sample was made of peripheral blood. This sequence joins TRBV9 and TRBJ2-3; 10 nucleotides line up with TRBD2. The DNA for the CDR3 is TGTGCCAGCAGCGTATCGTCTAGCGGGAGTAGCACAGATACGCAGTATTTT. Translation: CASSVSSSGSSTDTQYF.